The sequence of this TCR beta chain was determined in a study of T cell responses to AZD1222 COVID-19 vaccine. Findings of the study overall: The breadth and depth of Spike-specific TCRs increased once two AZD1222 doses had been given. Spike as a whole was targeted by vaccine-associated CD4 TCRs, dominant at 160-218 and 743-854. Among AZD1222 vaccinees, only six or seven were seropositive at baseline. Clonal diversity may have been underestimated, and the donors were mostly white British, with more females than males.

Regarding this clone: What it binds is not known.

Data came from immunoSEQ multiplex PCR; TCRdb stores just in-frame clones and leaves some out. The sample holds approximately 190,000 clones, around 87% seen once. Germline V gene lookup returns CDR1 MDHEN and CDR2 SYDVKM. This CDR3 has 14 amino acids. V was pared by 6 bases and J by 0 bases, with 11 bases between. This clonotype originated in an adult in good health. The chain carries TRBV28 and TRBJ2-5, with TRBD2 as a possible D gene (5 bases). Source: peripheral blood, taken on day 0 of MenACWY control vaccination. The CDR3 DNA is TGTGCCAGCAGGTTACAGCGGTACCAAGAGACCCAGTACTTC. Encoded protein: CASRLQRYQETQYF.